Given below is one T cell receptor beta chain in context. The antigen remains unidentified. These data are taken from a study of T cells in Graves' hyperthyroidism and ophthalmopathy. The study included ophthalmopathy patients with Clinical Activity Score at least 3, NOSPECS grade at least 4 and duration under 3 months. Roughly 9.1 ml of fresh peripheral blood supplied the PBMCs. CDR1 and CDR2 (germline): SGHDT, YYEEEE. The CDR3 length is 13 residues. Trimming took 5 bases from V and 7 from J, leaving 16 bases between them. Study-wide results and limits: Researchers report that a 13 V-J model separated ophthalmopathy from stable hyperthyroidism.

Amplification yielded TCR beta CDR3 regions, with RNA transcripts as the source. HTBI primers were the set used in a first-round RT-PCR of the TCR CDR3. In TCRdb, the multiplex PCR reads were re-called with MiXCR into one record per CDR3 protein. The sample has around 370,000 distinct CDR3 sequences, less than 20% seen once. This TCR came from a man aged 18 to 30 with Graves' ophthalmopathy. The V call is TRBV5-6, the J call TRBJ2-7, with D perhaps being TRBD1 or TRBD2 (6 bases each). Specimen: blood. Here the CDR3 DNA reads TGTGCCAGCAGTCCTAACGGGGGCTGGGAGCAGTACTTC. As protein: CASSPNGGWEQYF.